A selection of T cell receptor beta chains follows, all from one sample in a study of read filtering for tumor transcriptome and immune sequencing. One entry per CDR3 protein results from TCRdb running MiXCR on the reads. The sample carries around 130,000 distinct CDR3 sequences, roughly 13% recorded once. Sequencing was performed on a population of CD138-negative cells sorted from bone marrow. These receptor sequences come from a donor at least 40 years old with multiple myeloma. Each CDR3 is given with its conserved first and last residue. D genes are given only for firm matches. The size field is filled for only some rows; it gives once, few, many or a size class.

TRBD1 | TRBJ2-3 | - | TRBV9 | TGTGCCAGCAGCACCTCCGGGACAGCTACAGATACGCAGTATTTT | CASSTSGTATDTQYF
TRBD2 | TRBJ2-1 | many | TRBV9 | TGTGCCAGCAGCGGAACTAGCGGGAGGTTGAATGAGCAGTTCTTC | CASSGTSGRLNEQFF
- | TRBJ2-3 | many | TRBV4-3 | TGCGCCAGCAGCCAAGAAACAGATACGCAGTATTTT | CASSQETDTQYF
- | TRBJ2-1 | many | TRBV5-6 | TGTGCCAGCAGCCACTTCGGGGCAGGGAGGTACAGTGAGCAGTTCTTC | CASSHFGAGRYSEQFF
TRBD1 | TRBJ1-2 | many | TRBV5-4 | TGTGCCAGCAGCTCCTTCACAGGGGGAAATGGCTACACCTTC | CASSSFTGGNGYTF
- | TRBJ1-1 | few | TRBV11-3 | TGTGCCAGCAGCTTAGTTACGGGTGGAGGCCAAGGTGGAGCTTTCTTT | CASSLVTGGGQGGAFF
TRBD2 | TRBJ2-3 | many | TRBV5-1 | TGCGCCAGCAGCTTGACCTCAGCGGGACTTGGGACAGATACGCAGTATTTT | CASSLTSAGLGTDTQYF
TRBD2 | TRBJ2-5 | - | TRBV15 | TGTGCCACCAGCAGAGTCCTAGCGGGAGTTAAGGAGACCCAGTACTTC | CATSRVLAGVKETQYF
TRBD1 | TRBJ2-7 | many | TRBV12-3/TRBV12-4 | TGTGCCAGCAGTCGAGACAGGGGCACTTCCTACGAGCAGTACTTC | CASSRDRGTSYEQYF
- | TRBJ2-3 | many | TRBV7-2 | TGTGCCACGAACCCGTCAGGGGTGGGAGATACGCAGTATTTT | CATNPSGVGDTQYF
- | TRBJ2-5 | many | TRBV2 | TGTGCCAGCAGTGAAGAGGAATACCAAGAGACCCAGTACTTC | CASSEEEYQETQYF
- | TRBJ2-7 | many | TRBV5-1 | TGCGCCAGCAGCTTGGAGAGGGGGTCCTACGAGCAGTACTTC | CASSLERGSYEQYF
TRBD1 | TRBJ1-4 | many | TRBV11-2 | TGTGCCAGCAGCCCTGGACAGGGGAGAACTAATGAAAAACTGTTTTTT | CASSPGQGRTNEKLFF
- | TRBJ2-1 | many | TRBV4-2 | TGTGCCAGCAGCCCCCCGCAGGGGGGTCCCCACAATGAGCAGTTCTTC | CASSPPQGGPHNEQFF
TRBD2 | TRBJ2-1 | - | TRBV12-3/TRBV12-4 | TGTGCCAGCAGTTTGCGGGCGGGAGTTGTAAATAAGCAGTTCTTC | CASSLRAGVVNKQFF
- | TRBJ1-1 | many | TRBV10-3 | TGTGCCATCAGTGATCCGGAGGAAGGGTTGCCTGAAGCTTTCTTT | CAISDPEEGLPEAFF
- | TRBJ1-5 | few | TRBV7-8 | TGTGCCAGCAGTGTTCCAGGGGATAGTCAGCCCCAGCATTTT | CASSVPGDSQPQHF
- | TRBJ2-2 | many | TRBV15 | TGTGCCACCAGCCCGAGGGAGGATCACACCGGGGAGCTGTTTTTT | CATSPREDHTGELFF
TRBD1 | TRBJ1-1 | many | TRBV12-3/TRBV12-4 | TGTGCCAGCAGCTTGGGACAGATGAACACTGAAGCTTTCTTT | CASSLGQMNTEAFF
TRBD2 | TRBJ2-1 | many | TRBV6-5 | TGTGCCAGCAGTCGGACTAGCGGGAGAGGTGGCAATGAGCAGTTCTTC | CASSRTSGRGGNEQFF
- | TRBJ2-7 | - | TRBV28 | TGTGCCAGCAGGCGCCGGACGGACCCGCGGAGCTACGAGCAGTACTTC | CASRRRTDPRSYEQYF
TRBD2 | TRBJ2-3 | many | TRBV6-4 | TGTGCCAGCCGACGGACTAGCGGTCCAGATACGCAGTATTTT | CASRRTSGPDTQYF
- | TRBJ2-1 | many | TRBV19 | TGTGCCAGTAGTATAGTACCGAGCGGACTAAACAATGAGCAGTTCTTC | CASSIVPSGLNNEQFF
TRBD2 | TRBJ2-1 | - | TRBV15 | TGTGCCACCAGCGGAGATTGGACTAGCGGGAATCGTAGGGAGCAGTTCTTC | CATSGDWTSGNRREQFF
- | TRBJ2-7 | many | TRBV4-2 | TGTGCCAGCAGCCAACGCCCTGCCTACGAGCAGTACTTC | CASSQRPAYEQYF
- | TRBJ1-5 | many | TRBV23-1 | TGCGCCAGCAGTCCCCCCCACAGGGAGGGAGAAAGTCAGCCCCAGCATTTT | CASSPPHREGESQPQHF
- | TRBJ2-6 | many | TRBV29-1 | TGCAGCGTTGCCTTCTCGGACTCTGGGGCCAACGTCCTGACTTTC | CSVAFSDSGANVLTF
- | TRBJ2-1 | - | TRBV5-1 | TGCGCCAGCAGCGTGAGAAGTAGTTCCTACAATGAGCAGTTCTTC | CASSVRSSSYNEQFF
- | TRBJ2-3 | many | TRBV15 | TGTGCCACCAGCAGAGTAGAAGATACGCAGTATTTT | CATSRVEDTQYF
TRBD2 | TRBJ2-7 | many | TRBV5-1 | TGCGCCAGCAGCCCGGCCGGGACTAGCGGTCCCTCCCAGCGTTCTCGCGAGCAGTACTTC | CASSPAGTSGPSQRSREQYF
TRBD2 | TRBJ2-3 | many | TRBV5-1 | TGCGCCAGCAGCTTGGAACTAGCGGGAACAGGGGAAGATACGCAGTATTTT | CASSLELAGTGEDTQYF
- | TRBJ1-3 | few | TRBV6-2/TRBV6-3 | TGTGCCAGCAGTCCCGGGACTGGAAACACCATATATTTT | CASSPGTGNTIYF
TRBD2 | TRBJ2-5 | - | TRBV5-4 | TGTGCCAGCAGCTTCATCGGCGGGAGCGAGGGGACCCAGTACTTC | CASSFIGGSEGTQYF
- | TRBJ2-7 | many | TRBV12-5 | TGTGCTAGTGGTTTGGTACTTACCCCAACCTACGAGCAGTACTTC | CASGLVLTPTYEQYF
- | TRBJ2-3 | many | TRBV12-3/TRBV12-4 | TGTGCCAGCAGGCCCCTTGGGCTAGCAAACAAGGACACAGATACGCAGTATTTT | CASRPLGLANKDTDTQYF
TRBD1 | TRBJ2-1 | many | TRBV14 | TGTGCCAGCAGCCAAGAATCGAGGGGCGGGACAGGGCCTGCCAATGAGCAGCTCTTC | CASSQESRGGTGPANEQLF
TRBD1 | TRBJ1-5 | many | TRBV19 | TGTGCCAGTAGTATAGCGTCGTCAGGGGGCAGGAGTCAGCCCCAGCATTTT | CASSIASSGGRSQPQHF
TRBD2 | TRBJ2-1 | many | TRBV10-3 | TGTGCCATCAGTGCGGGAGGCGATGAGCAGTTCTTC | CAISAGGDEQFF
TRBD1 | TRBJ1-2 | many | TRBV2 | TGTGCCAGCAGCGGTCCGGGACAGGGGTACTATGGCTACACCTTC | CASSGPGQGYYGYTF
- | TRBJ2-1 | many | TRBV5-1 | TGCGCCAGCAGCTATGGACAACCCCCAAACAATGAGCAGTTCTTC | CASSYGQPPNNEQFF